This paragraph covers one T cell receptor (beta chain) sequence. The antigen is undetermined. The data are from a study of T cells after yellow fever vaccination. Study results and caveats: Re-detected after boosting: most primary clones, 96% of CD4 and under 90% of CD8.

Universal primer sites and UMIs were introduced during 5'RACE template-switching synthesis of TCR cDNA. TCRdb passed the 5' RACE reads through MiXCR, listing each CDR3 protein once. Of around 500,000 distinct CDR3 sequences listed, 21% were seen once; the top ten hold around 17%. Germline V gives CDR1 SGHRS, CDR2 YFSETQ. Deletions cut 1 base from V and 0 bases from J, with 11 bases between. The CDR3 is 17 residues long. The input for sequencing was PBMCs, taken approximately 22 days after the first yellow fever vaccination. The clonotype comes from a man between 18 and 35 years old who received the YFV17D yellow fever vaccine. The chain uses TRBV5-1 and TRBJ2-6; D gene ambiguous. CDR3 nucleotide sequence: TGCGCCAGCAGCTTGCGTCCAGAACCCTCTGGGGCCAACGTCCTGACTTTC. Translating it yields CASSLRPEPSGANVLTF.